This T cell receptor (beta chain) was recorded in a study of shared clonotypes between healthy human individuals (dated by TCRdb to the early 2020s). General notes on the study: The cohort comprised two women and a few men aged 18 to 49 years. Each donor's leukapheresis produced roughly between about 0.8 and 10 billion PBMCs. For each donor, CD4 naive and CD4 memory were each given three plates, CD8 naive was given two plates, and CD8 memory was given one plate. To increase sequencing depth and limit assay-specific biases, different laboratories used diverse techniques to prepare libraries and sequence TCR repertoires. To estimate repertoire size and how much clonotype sharing occurs between individuals, the study deeply sequenced the blood TCR repertoires of about 5 healthy adults. Paper-wide results and their limitations: When four donors were compared, the shared fraction of clonotypes was 5% to 6.5% for naive CD4, 3.5% for naive CD8, more than 2% for memory CD4, and around 0.4% for memory CD8. Even with the large sequencing depth, rarefaction of the sorted-subset datasets indicated that sequencing was incomplete. Estimated clonotype richness was generally larger for naive than for memory subsets. Compared with non-shared clonotypes, clonotypes shared by all four sorted-subset donors had higher generation probabilities. Sampling was restricted to blood, and TCR repertoires in tissues likely differ from the TCR repertoires found in blood. Based on pairwise subsampling, the degree of clonotype sharing among donors was expected to be affected by sequencing depth. Because the study included only a small number of donors, the genetic and exposure-history diversity represented was limited.

As for this clone: The target of this receptor is not known. Per-nucleotide qualities are absent, and no much larger clonotype sits a single base away.

Donors were healthy HIV-negative adults with no recently reported acute infections or vaccinations. All donors were Caucasian adults living in Nashville, Tennessee, USA. Magnetic negative selection was used to enrich CD4+ T cells, after which naive cells were positively selected on CD45RA and the negative fraction became the memory subset. After blood collection by leukapheresis, PBMCs were isolated using Ficoll-Histopaque density gradient centrifugation and then cryopreserved in the vapor phase of liquid nitrogen. Purity and quantity of every magnetically sorted T cell population were checked by analytical flow cytometry. From each sorted fraction, genomic DNA was isolated and quantified by UV absorbance on a Nanodrop 2000c. Using the deep immunoSEQ assay, multiplex PCR amplified TCR CDR3 regions from genomic DNA. Genomic DNA extracted from each cell subset was distributed evenly over all wells of several immunoSEQ 96-well plates, and each plate served as one replicate. For sorted subsets, 150 to 250 ng of genomic DNA, equivalent to some 30,000 T cell genomes, went into each replicate PCR. The purified libraries were quantified using a Qubit 3.0 fluorometer, sized with a Bioanalyzer 2100, and then quantified again using the KAPA Library Quantification kit. Every immunoSEQ 96-well plate was sequenced on a dedicated single-read 150-cycle Illumina NextSeq 550 flow cell. The paper's processing steps were these. Because only junctional sequences without quality scores were contained in the immunoSEQ output, filtering matching that applied to full-length reads could not be performed. Sequences were annotated with PyIR, a Python wrapper for IgBLAST v1.9, using IMGT germline references to assign V/J genes and CDR3. Reads with weak V/J assignments (E-value above 1e-6), missing CDR3, stop codons, out-of-frame junctions, or ambiguous translated residues were removed. A V3J clonotype was defined by an identical inferred V gene, J gene, and CDR3 amino acid sequence. The percentage overlap between two repertoires was calculated by dividing the number of shared unique clonotypes by the size of the smaller repertoire. Richness of each repertoire was evaluated using RTK rarefaction, the Chao1 estimator, and Recon v2.1 estimates of unobserved clonotypes. For all TCRbeta clonotypes obtained by the gDNA method from a few donors, generation probabilities were computed with OLGA. The immuneACCESS repertoire file appears here via TCRdb, limited to in-frame rearrangements. These files lack a portion of the clones; in checked studies, under half of the deficit traces to unresolved V genes, and the cause of the others is not known. V, J and clone size reflect that table, while D and trimming were determined from the DNA. This sample has approximately 2,300,000 clones in its table, and 85% to 95% of those were observed once. Approximately 0.4% of the sample is held by the ten biggest clonotypes.

The sequencing sample was made of naive CD4+ T cells from PBMCs. In light of the paper, this sample's cell subset or site label describes: CD45RA+ positively selected. The receptor comes from a man aged 18 to 29 in good health. Some clones in this sample may be carry-over from other donors' samples.

The DNA sequence is TGTGCCAGCAGTACTCAAGAGACCCAGTACTTC. This yields the protein CASSTQETQYF. The sequence joins TRBV6-5 to TRBJ2-5; the D segment cannot be called with confidence. V was cut back by 5 bases and J by 2 bases, leaving a gap of 3 bases between them. CDR1 MNHEY and CDR2 SVGAGI were looked up in the germline V gene. The CDR3 measures 11 amino acids from cysteine to phenylalanine. Left in the record is the CDR3 DNA by itself, 33 bases read in frame from the first base.